These 4 T cell receptor beta chains came from one sample sequenced in a study of shared clonotypes between healthy human individuals. Only in-frame clones appear in the TCRdb table, and some are missing; sequencing was by immunoSEQ multiplex PCR. The data show more than 150,000 clones, with approximately 61% seen just once and about 10% held by the top ten. The sequenced sample consisted of memory CD4+ T cells sorted from blood. The subset denotes: CD45RA-negative fraction. The receptors come from a man aged 30 to 45 in good health.

The gene calls are TRBV7-4 and TRBJ2-2; 9 positions match TRBD2. The trim removed 4 bases at V and 5 bases at J, leaving 5 bases unmatched. The CDR3 length is 15 residues. Germline assignment: CDR1 SGHVT and CDR2 SQSDAQ. The CDR3 coding sequence is TGTGCCAGCAGCTCTAGCGGGATACGTACCGGGGAGCTGTTTTTT. Translated: CASSSSGIRTGELFF. The variable domain in full, with the rest retrieved from reference TRBV7-4 and TRBJ2-2, is GAGVSQSPRYKVAKRGRDVALRCDSISGHVTLYWYRQTLGQGSEVLTYSQSDAQRDKSGRPSGRFSAERPERSVSTLKIQRTEQGDSAVYLCASSSSGIRTGELFFGEGSRLTVL.

This chain links TRBV6-6 with TRBJ2-5; 7 bases match TRBD1. Per the germline V gene, CDR1 is MNHNY and CDR2 is SVGAGI (reference sequence). CDR3 length equals 13 residues. The junction had 6 bases not matched to a gene; V was cut back by 5 bases and J by 6 bases. The CDR3 here is CASSTGVGQTQYF. The CDR3, as DNA: TGTGCCAGCAGTACAGGGGTTGGACAGACCCAGTACTTC.

This chain uses TRBV4-2 with TRBJ1-4; D unclear. Trimming pared 0 bases from V and 8 bases from J, leaving 10 bases between. Germline lookup yields CDR1 LGHNA and CDR2 YNFKEQ. This CDR3 spans 14 amino acids. This CDR3 reads CASSQDYRVEKLFF. CDR3 DNA sequence: TGTGCCAGCAGCCAAGATTATAGGGTCGAAAAACTGTTTTTT.

This chain connects TRBV15 to TRBJ2-1; no clear D gene. CDR1 and CDR2 (germline): LNHNV, YYDKDF (reference sequence). The V end was cut by 0 bases, the J end by 6 bases, with 6 bases between. The CDR3 is made up of 13 amino acids. The CDR3 region has the DNA TGTGCCACCAGCAGAGATTTTGCCAATGAGCAGTTCTTC. Its translation is CATSRDFANEQFF.